This T cell receptor (beta chain) was found in a study of T cell repertoires in cytomegalovirus infection. Study context: Indicated by public TCR beta signatures were CMV infection and matching HLA type. General observations from the study: Individuals carrying CMV plus the relevant HLA were identified by cumulative frequency of public TCR beta families. There were HLA-C-restricted CMV-specific TCR beta clonotypes dominating the ex vivo response.

About this clonotype itself: Its antigen remains unidentified.

V dropped 5 bases and J dropped 6; count of bases not matched to a gene: 4. The CDR3 sequence is 12 residues long. Germline CDR1 SGHDN, CDR2 FVKESK. MiXCR, run by TCRdb on the reads, gives a single entry per CDR3 protein. Of almost 500,000 distinct CDR3 sequences in the sample, 11% were seen once. This clonotype originated in a human donor in good health (CMV status not recorded). Some clones in this sample may be carry-over from other donors' samples. Sequencing was done on a sample of PBMCs. The chain uses TRBV14 and TRBJ2-7, with TRBD1 identical over 7 bases. DNA for the CDR3: TGTGCCAGCAGCATTACAGGGGCCGAGCAGTACTTC. This translates into CASSITGAEQYF. The full variable domain, in which reference TRBV14 and TRBJ2-7 provide the parts outside the CDR3, is EAGVTQFPSHSVIEKGQTVTLRCDPISGHDNLYWYRRVMGKEIKFLLHFVKESKQDESGMPNNRFLAERTGGTYSTLKVQPAELEDSGVYFCASSITGAEQYFGPGTRLTVT.